This T cell receptor beta chain was captured in a study of T cell changes during pregnancy in multiple sclerosis. The ends were cut back, 0 bases at V and 0 bases at J, with 12 bases in the middle. The CDR3 spans 17 residues. Germline-derived CDR1 and CDR2 are SGHVS and FQNEAQ. Sequencing used immunoSEQ multiplex PCR; TCRdb keeps in-frame clones, though not all of them. The sample carries more than 35,000 clones, over 75% recorded once. A single count supports this clone. The receptor was derived from a female donor in good health, enrolled as a control in a pregnancy study. The gene calls are TRBV7-8 and TRBJ2-1; D is perhaps TRBD1 (6 bases). Sequencing used CD4+ T cells from peripheral blood mononuclear cells, obtained in the first trimester of pregnancy. CDR3 residues: CASSLARIGGSYNEQFF. The CDR3 DNA reads TGTGCCAGCAGCTTAGCGCGCATAGGGGGCTCCTACAATGAGCAGTTCTTC.